These T cell receptor beta chains were read from a single sample in a study of cytomegalovirus exposure and HLA in healthy donors. TCRdb keeps only in-frame clones here, not all; method: immunoSEQ multiplex PCR. Of 65,000 to 75,000 clones in the sample, approximately 67% are singletons; the top ten hold 2% to 2.5%. The sequenced sample was PBMCs. The receptors here all came from a woman under 40 in good health and CMV-seronegative. The CDR3 runs from the conserved cysteine through the conserved F or W. The D gene is left open where the match is weak. Size tells how often a clone was seen (once, few, many) or the class of an expanded clone, and some rows leave it out.

V gene	D gene	clone size	J gene	CDR3 protein	CDR3 DNA
TRBV6-1	-	-	TRBJ1-3	CASSTASTGNTIYF	TGTGCCAGCAGCACAGCTTCAACTGGAAACACCATATATTTT
TRBV28	TRBD1	-	TRBJ2-7	CASSLGQEREQYF	TGTGCCAGCAGTTTGGGACAGGAGCGCGAGCAGTACTTC
TRBV21-1	-	-	TRBJ2-7	CASINKGQGVPPSSYEQYF	TGTGCCAGCATCAACAAGGGACAGGGGGTACCTCCTAGCTCCTACGAGCAGTACTTC
TRBV5-1	-	-	TRBJ2-7	CASSLVRSLDEQYF	TGCGCCAGCAGCTTGGTACGGTCTTTGGACGAGCAGTACTTC
TRBV28	TRBD1	-	TRBJ1-4	CASRSGGQGREKLFF	TGTGCCAGCAGGTCGGGGGGACAGGGGAGGGAAAAACTGTTTTTT
TRBV11-3	-	-	TRBJ1-2	CASSPGRANYGYTF	TGTGCCAGCAGCCCCGGGCGGGCTAACTATGGCTACACCTTC
TRBV10-3	-	few	TRBJ2-7	CAISESTGYYEQYF	TGTGCCATCAGTGAGTCCACAGGCTACTACGAGCAGTACTTC
TRBV4-3	-	-	TRBJ1-1	CASSRGLEQGEAFF	TGCGCCAGCAGCCGCGGCCTGGAACAGGGTGAAGCTTTCTTT
TRBV20-1	-	-	TRBJ2-5	CSARRETQYF	TGCAGTGCTAGACGAGAGACCCAGTACTTC
TRBV6-6	TRBD1	once	TRBJ1-2	CASRPPDRGYGYTF	TGTGCCAGCAGACCCCCGGACAGGGGCTATGGCTACACCTTC
TRBV2	-	-	TRBJ2-5	CASSENPSGETQYF	TGTGCCAGCAGTGAAAACCCCTCGGGGGAGACCCAGTACTTC
TRBV6-6	TRBD1	few	TRBJ1-6	CASSNVGTVTNSPLHF	TGTGCCAGCAGTAACGTAGGGACAGTTACAAATTCACCCCTCCACTTT
TRBV21-1	-	-	TRBJ1-2	CASSKVAGATIYGYTF	TGTGCCAGCAGCAAAGTAGCAGGGGCAACGATCTATGGCTACACCTTC
TRBV5-8	TRBD2	-	TRBJ2-7	CASSLGGGGLAYEQYF	TGTGCCAGCAGCTTGGGCGGTGGGGGACTAGCTTACGAGCAGTACTTC
TRBV21-1	-	-	TRBJ2-1	CASSGWGHLYNEQFF	TGTGCCAGCAGCGGTTGGGGACATTTGTACAATGAGCAGTTCTTC
TRBV7-2	-	once	TRBJ1-6	CASSFTRGADYSPLHF	TGTGCCAGCAGCTTTACACGGGGGGCGGATTATTCACCCCTCCACTTT
TRBV11-2	TRBD1	-	TRBJ1-2	CASSSKWTGYGYTF	TGTGCCAGCAGCTCCAAATGGACAGGGTACGGCTACACCTTC
TRBV28	-	-	TRBJ1-6	CASSSPGGGVYNSPLHF	TGTGCCAGCAGTTCCCCCGGGGGGGGCGTCTATAATTCACCCCTCCACTTT
TRBV6-5	-	-	TRBJ2-7	CASRVGGGYEQYF	TGTGCCAGCAGAGTCGGAGGTGGCTACGAGCAGTACTTC
TRBV5-1	-	-	TRBJ2-4	CASSKTGTLAKNIQYF	TGCGCCAGCAGCAAGACAGGTACACTAGCCAAAAACATTCAGTACTTC
TRBV7-9	-	-	TRBJ2-1	CSSSRGGDEQFF	TGTTCCAGCAGCCGAGGGGGGGATGAGCAGTTCTTC
TRBV28	TRBD2	few	TRBJ2-3	CASSRTSGGTDTQYF	TGTGCCAGCAGCCGGACTAGCGGGGGCACAGATACGCAGTATTTT
TRBV7-6	-	once	TRBJ2-1	CASSPTSSLGGVHNEQFF	TGTGCCAGCAGCCCTACTAGCTCCCTCGGAGGGGTACACAATGAGCAGTTCTTC
TRBV4-1	TRBD1	-	TRBJ1-1	CASRGGRTEAFF	TGTGCCAGCAGGGGGGGGCGGACTGAAGCTTTCTTT
TRBV27	TRBD1	-	TRBJ1-2	CASSFRTGARYGYTF	TGTGCCAGCAGTTTCCGGACAGGGGCCCGCTATGGCTACACCTTC
TRBV19	TRBD1	-	TRBJ2-7	CASSSGLRQGTYEQYF	TGTGCCAGTAGTAGCGGACTAAGACAGGGGACTTACGAGCAGTACTTC
TRBV6-6	TRBD1	-	TRBJ1-5	CASSPGGQGTNQPQHF	TGTGCCAGCAGTCCTGGGGGACAGGGGACCAATCAGCCCCAGCATTTT
TRBV6-4	TRBD2	-	TRBJ2-1	CASSYSNPAGGLYNEQFF	TGTGCCAGCAGTTACTCGAATCCTGCGGGGGGGCTATACAATGAGCAGTTCTTC
TRBV5-1	TRBD1	few	TRBJ1-1	CASSWTGSEAFF	TGCGCCAGCAGCTGGACAGGCTCCGAAGCTTTCTTT
TRBV6-1	-	-	TRBJ2-7	CASSVDRRSYEQYF	TGTGCCAGCAGTGTCGACAGGAGATCCTACGAGCAGTACTTC
TRBV9	-	-	TRBJ2-1	CASSVAPEGGDEQFF	TGTGCCAGCAGCGTAGCCCCAGAAGGGGGGGATGAGCAGTTCTTC
TRBV30	-	-	TRBJ1-4	CAWSAFGGFNEKLFF	TGTGCCTGGAGCGCCTTCGGAGGGTTTAATGAAAAACTGTTTTTT
TRBV19	TRBD1	-	TRBJ2-2	CASRPRDRVTGELFF	TGTGCCAGTCGACCTCGGGACAGGGTGACCGGGGAGCTGTTTTTT
TRBV11-2	TRBD1	-	TRBJ2-3	CASSKPTGNADTQYF	TGTGCCAGCAGCAAGCCGACAGGGAACGCAGATACGCAGTATTTT
TRBV15	-	-	TRBJ2-1	CATSSRGTYNEQFF	TGTGCCACCAGCAGTAGGGGGACCTACAATGAGCAGTTCTTC
TRBV5-1	TRBD1	-	TRBJ1-1	CASSSDRATEAFF	TGCGCCAGCAGCTCCGACAGGGCCACTGAAGCTTTCTTT
TRBV7-8	-	-	TRBJ1-5	CASSPWEGQPQHF	TGTGCCAGCAGCCCCTGGGAGGGTCAGCCCCAGCATTTT
TRBV4-1	TRBD2	-	TRBJ2-1	CASSFGLAGGPEQFF	TGCGCCAGCAGCTTCGGACTAGCGGGGGGGCCTGAGCAGTTCTTC
TRBV15	TRBD1	-	TRBJ1-2	CATSMDRGTLGYTF	TGTGCCACCAGCATGGACAGGGGGACTTTAGGCTACACCTTC
TRBV5-6	-	-	TRBJ2-2	CASSLDGRVFANTGELFF	TGTGCCAGCAGCTTGGATGGCAGGGTCTTTGCGAACACCGGGGAGCTGTTTTTT
TRBV11-1	-	-	TRBJ2-1	CASSLFQGSEVNEQFF	TGTGCCAGCAGCTTATTTCAGGGGTCGGAAGTCAATGAGCAGTTCTTC
TRBV13	TRBD1	-	TRBJ2-2	CASSLEQGAHFTGELFF	TGTGCCAGCAGCTTAGAGCAGGGGGCGCATTTCACCGGGGAGCTGTTTTTT